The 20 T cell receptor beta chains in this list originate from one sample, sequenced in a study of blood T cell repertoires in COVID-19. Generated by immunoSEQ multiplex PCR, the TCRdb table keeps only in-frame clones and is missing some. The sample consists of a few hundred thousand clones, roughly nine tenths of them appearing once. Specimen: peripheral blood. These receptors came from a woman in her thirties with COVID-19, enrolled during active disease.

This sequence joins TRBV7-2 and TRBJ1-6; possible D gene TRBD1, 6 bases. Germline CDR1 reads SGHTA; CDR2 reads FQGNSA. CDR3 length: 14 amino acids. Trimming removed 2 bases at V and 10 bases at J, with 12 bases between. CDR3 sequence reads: CASSLQGPGSPLHF. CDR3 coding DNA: TGTGCCAGCAGCTTACAGGGGCCGGGCTCACCCCTCCACTTT.

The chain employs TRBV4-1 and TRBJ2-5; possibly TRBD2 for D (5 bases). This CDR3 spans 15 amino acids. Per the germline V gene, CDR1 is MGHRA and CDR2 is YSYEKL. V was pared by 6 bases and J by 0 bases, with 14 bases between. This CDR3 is CASRKLEGYQETQYF. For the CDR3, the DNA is TGCGCCAGCAGAAAACTAGAAGGGTACCAAGAGACCCAGTACTTC.

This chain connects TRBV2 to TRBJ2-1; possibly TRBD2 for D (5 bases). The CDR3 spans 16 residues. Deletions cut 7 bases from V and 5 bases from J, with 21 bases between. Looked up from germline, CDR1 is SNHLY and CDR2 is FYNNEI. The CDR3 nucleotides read TGTGCCAGCATTTCAGGAGGCGGGCCCCCTGACAATGAGCAGTTCTTC. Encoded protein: CASISGGGPPDNEQFF.

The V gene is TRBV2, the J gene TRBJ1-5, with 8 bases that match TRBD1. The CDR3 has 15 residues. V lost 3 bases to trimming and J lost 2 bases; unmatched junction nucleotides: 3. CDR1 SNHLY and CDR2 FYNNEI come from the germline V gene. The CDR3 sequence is CASSDVGQGNQPQHF. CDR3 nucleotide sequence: TGTGCCAGCAGTGATGTGGGACAGGGCAATCAGCCCCAGCATTTT.

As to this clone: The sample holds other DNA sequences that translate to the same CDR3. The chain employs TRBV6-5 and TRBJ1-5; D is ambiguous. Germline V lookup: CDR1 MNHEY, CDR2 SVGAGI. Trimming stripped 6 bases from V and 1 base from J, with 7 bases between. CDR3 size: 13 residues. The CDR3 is CASRRGSNQPQHF. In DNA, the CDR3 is TGTGCCAGCAGACGAGGGAGCAATCAGCCCCAGCATTTT.

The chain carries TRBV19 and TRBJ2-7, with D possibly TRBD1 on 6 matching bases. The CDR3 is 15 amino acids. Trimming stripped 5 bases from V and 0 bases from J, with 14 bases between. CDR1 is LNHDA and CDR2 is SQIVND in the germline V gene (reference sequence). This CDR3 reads CASSSNRAHSYEQYF. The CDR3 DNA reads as TGTGCCAGTAGTTCCAACAGGGCCCACTCCTACGAGCAGTACTTC.

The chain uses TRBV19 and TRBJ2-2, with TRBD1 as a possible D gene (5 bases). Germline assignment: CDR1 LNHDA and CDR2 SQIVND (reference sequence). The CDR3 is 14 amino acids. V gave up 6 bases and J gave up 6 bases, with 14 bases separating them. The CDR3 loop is CASRRQFSAGELFF. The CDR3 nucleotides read TGTGCCAGTAGGCGACAGTTTTCGGCCGGGGAGCTGTTTTTT.

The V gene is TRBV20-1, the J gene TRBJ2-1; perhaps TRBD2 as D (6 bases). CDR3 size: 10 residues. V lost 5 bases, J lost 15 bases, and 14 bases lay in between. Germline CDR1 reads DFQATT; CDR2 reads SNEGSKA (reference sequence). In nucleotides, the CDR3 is TGCAGTGCTCCCGGGACTGGACTGTTCTTC. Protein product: CSAPGTGLFF.

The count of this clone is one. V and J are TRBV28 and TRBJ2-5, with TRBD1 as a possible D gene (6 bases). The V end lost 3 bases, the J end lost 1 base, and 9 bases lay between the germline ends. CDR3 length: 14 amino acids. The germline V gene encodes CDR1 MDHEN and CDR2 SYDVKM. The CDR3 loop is CASSFQGLQETQYF. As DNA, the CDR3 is TGTGCCAGCAGTTTTCAGGGGCTCCAAGAGACCCAGTACTTC.

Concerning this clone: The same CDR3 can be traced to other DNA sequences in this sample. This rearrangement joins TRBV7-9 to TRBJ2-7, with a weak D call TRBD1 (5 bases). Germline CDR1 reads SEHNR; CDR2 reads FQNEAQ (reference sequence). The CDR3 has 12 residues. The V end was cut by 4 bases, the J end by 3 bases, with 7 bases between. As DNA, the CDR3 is TGTGCCAGCAGCTCCCAGGGCTACGAGCAGTACTTC. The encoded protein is CASSSQGYEQYF.

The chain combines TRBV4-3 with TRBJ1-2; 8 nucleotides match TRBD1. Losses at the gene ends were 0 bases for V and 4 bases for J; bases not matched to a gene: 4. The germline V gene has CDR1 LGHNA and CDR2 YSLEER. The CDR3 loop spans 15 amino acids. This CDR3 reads CASSQEGQGFYGYTF. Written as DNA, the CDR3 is TGCGCCAGCAGCCAAGAAGGACAGGGCTTCTATGGCTACACCTTC.

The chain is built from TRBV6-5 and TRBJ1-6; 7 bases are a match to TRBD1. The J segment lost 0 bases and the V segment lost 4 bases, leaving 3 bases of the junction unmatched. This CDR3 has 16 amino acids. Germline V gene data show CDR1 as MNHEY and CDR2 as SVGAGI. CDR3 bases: TGTGCCAGCAGTTCCGGGACAGCCTCCTATAATTCACCCCTCCACTTT. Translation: CASSSGTASYNSPLHF.

For the CDR3, the DNA is TGTGCCAGCGGAAGGGGGGGACAGGGCAATCAGCCCCAGCATTTT. It encodes CASGRGGQGNQPQHF. This rearrangement joins TRBV27 to TRBJ1-5; the match to TRBD1 covers 8 bases. Germline CDR1 MNHEY, CDR2 SMNVEV (reference sequence). The CDR3 runs 15 residues. J lost 2 bases, V lost 8 bases, and 8 bases had no gene match.

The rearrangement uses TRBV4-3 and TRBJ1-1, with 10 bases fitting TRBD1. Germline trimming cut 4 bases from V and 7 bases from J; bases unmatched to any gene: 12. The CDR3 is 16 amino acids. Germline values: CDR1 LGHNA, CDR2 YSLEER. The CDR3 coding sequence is TGCGCCAGCAGCCCCAGCCTCGGGACAGGGGTGGGTGAAGCTTTCTTT. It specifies CASSPSLGTGVGEAFF.

In DNA form, the CDR3 reads TGTGCCAGCACCCGAGACAGGGGGATAGGGAACACCGGGGAGCTGTTTTTT. Its protein is CASTRDRGIGNTGELFF. The gene calls are TRBV27 and TRBJ2-2; 9 nucleotides agree with TRBD1. V lost 7 bases, J lost 1 base, and 10 bases stayed unmatched. This CDR3 is 17 amino acids long. Germline V gene lookup returns CDR1 MNHEY and CDR2 SMNVEV (reference sequence).

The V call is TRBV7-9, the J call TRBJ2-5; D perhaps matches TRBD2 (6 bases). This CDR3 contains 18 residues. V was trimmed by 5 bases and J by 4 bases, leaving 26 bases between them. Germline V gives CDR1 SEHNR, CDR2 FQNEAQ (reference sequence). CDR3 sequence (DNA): TGTGCCAGCAGCCTAAACCCTTTCGGGCGGGGAATACGAGAGACCCAGTACTTC. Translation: CASSLNPFGRGIRETQYF.

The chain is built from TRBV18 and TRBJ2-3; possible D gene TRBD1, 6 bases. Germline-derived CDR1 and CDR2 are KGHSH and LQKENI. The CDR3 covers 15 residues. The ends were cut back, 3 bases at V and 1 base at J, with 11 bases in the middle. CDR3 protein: CASSPSGQRTDTQYF. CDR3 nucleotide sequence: TGTGCCAGCTCACCTTCTGGACAGCGCACAGATACGCAGTATTTT.

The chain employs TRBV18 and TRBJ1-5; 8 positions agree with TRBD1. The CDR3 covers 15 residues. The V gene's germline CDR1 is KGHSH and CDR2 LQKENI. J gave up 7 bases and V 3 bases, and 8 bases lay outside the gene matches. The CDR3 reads CASSPTDRVGQPQHF. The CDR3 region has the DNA TGTGCCAGCTCACCGACGGACAGGGTGGGACAGCCCCAGCATTTT.

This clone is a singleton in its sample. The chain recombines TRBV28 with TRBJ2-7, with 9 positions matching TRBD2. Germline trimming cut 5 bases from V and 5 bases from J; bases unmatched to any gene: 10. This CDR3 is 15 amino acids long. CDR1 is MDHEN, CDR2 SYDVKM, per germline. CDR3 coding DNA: TGTGCCAGCAGTACCCTGGGCGGGGGGGACCACGAGCAGTACTTC. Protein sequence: CASSTLGGGDHEQYF.

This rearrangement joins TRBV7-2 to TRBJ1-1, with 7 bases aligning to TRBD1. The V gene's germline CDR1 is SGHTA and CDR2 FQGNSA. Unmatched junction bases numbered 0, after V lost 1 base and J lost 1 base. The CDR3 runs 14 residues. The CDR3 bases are TGTGCCAGCAGCTTAGGACAGGGGAACACTGAAGCTTTCTTT. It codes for CASSLGQGNTEAFF.